This entry features one T cell receptor (beta chain) sequence. Different DNA sequences within this sample yield the same CDR3. The CDR3 spans 16 residues. Trimming removed 2 bases from V and 8 bases from J; junction bases left unmatched: 5. Germline CDR1 and CDR2: MNHEY and SMNVEV (reference sequence). The sample belongs to a study of blood T cell repertoires in COVID-19. Study in general: The United States, Italy and Spain were the sources of the acute and convalescent COVID-19 samples.

Membership in each cohort depended on participant-reported clinical history. Original analysis: By means of reference gene primer amplification, nucleated cell counts were estimated. Repertoires were generated with immunoSEQ multiplex PCR, while TCRdb's copy carries only in-frame clones and drops some. V and J calls and clone size are those listed in that table; D and trimming were worked out from the DNA. This table has more than 250,000 clones, around nine tenths appearing once. V gene TRBV27 combines with J gene TRBJ2-1; TRBD2 matches 14 bases. Sequenced: PBMCs or T cells enriched from blood (not recorded which). The clonotype comes from a woman between 18 and 29 years old who had recovered from COVID-19. The CDR3 sequence: CASSLPGLAGVYEQFF. In DNA, the CDR3 is TGTGCCAGCAGTTTACCGGGACTAGCGGGAGTCTATGAGCAGTTCTTC.